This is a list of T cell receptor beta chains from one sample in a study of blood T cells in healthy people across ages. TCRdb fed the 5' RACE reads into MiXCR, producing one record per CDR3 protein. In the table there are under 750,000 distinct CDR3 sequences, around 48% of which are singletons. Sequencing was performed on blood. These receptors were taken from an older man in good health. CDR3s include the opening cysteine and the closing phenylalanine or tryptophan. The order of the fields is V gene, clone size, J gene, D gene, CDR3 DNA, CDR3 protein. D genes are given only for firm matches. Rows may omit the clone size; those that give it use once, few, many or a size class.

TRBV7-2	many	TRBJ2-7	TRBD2	TGTGCCAGCAGTTTTGGCGGGGGGAGCTCCTACGAGCAGTACTTC	CASSFGGGSSYEQYF
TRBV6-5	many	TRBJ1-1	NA	TGTGCCAGCACTCGGACAGTGAACACTGAAGCTTTCTTT	CASTRTVNTEAFF
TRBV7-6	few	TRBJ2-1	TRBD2	TGTGCCAGCAGCTTAGCTTTTGGCGCGGGAGGGCTCAATGAGCAGTTCTTC	CASSLAFGAGGLNEQFF
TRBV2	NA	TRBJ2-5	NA	TGTGCCAGCACAGAAGGGGGGGAAGAGACCCAGTACTTC	CASTEGGEETQYF
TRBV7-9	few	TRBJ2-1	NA	TGTGCCAGCAGCTTACCTTCCTACAATGAGCAGTTCTTC	CASSLPSYNEQFF
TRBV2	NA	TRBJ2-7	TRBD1	TGTGCCAGCAGTGAAGCGGCTGGACAGGCCAAGGTCGAGCAGTACTTC	CASSEAAGQAKVEQYF
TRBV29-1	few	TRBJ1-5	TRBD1	TGCAGCTTCGGACAGGGGGCCGATCAGCCCCAGCATTTT	CSFGQGADQPQHF
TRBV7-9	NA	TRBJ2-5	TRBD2	TGTGCCAGCAGCTTATTGGGCGGGGGGGCCCAAGAGACCCAGTACTTC	CASSLLGGGAQETQYF
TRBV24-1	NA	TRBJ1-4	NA	TGTGCCACCAGTGATGGCGGGACAAAGCCCCTTGAACTGTTTTTT	CATSDGGTKPLELFF
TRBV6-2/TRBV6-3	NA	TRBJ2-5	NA	TGTGCCAGCAGTCCGCGGGACGGTGGGACCCAGTACTTC	CASSPRDGGTQYF
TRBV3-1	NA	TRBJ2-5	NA	TGTGCCAGCAGCCAAGACGTGGGGTCGCAAGAGACCCAGTACTTC	CASSQDVGSQETQYF
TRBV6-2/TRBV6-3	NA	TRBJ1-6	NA	TGTGCCAGCAGTTCCCGCGACTATAATTCACCCCTCCACTTT	CASSSRDYNSPLHF
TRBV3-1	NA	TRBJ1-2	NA	TGTGCCAGCAGCCAAGAAGCAGGGTTCGGAGGCTACACCTTC	CASSQEAGFGGYTF
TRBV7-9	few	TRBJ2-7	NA	TGTGCCAGCAGCTCTGGCGGCGGGGTCCTACCTGTGCAGTACTTC	CASSSGGGVLPVQYF
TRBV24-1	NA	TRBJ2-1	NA	TGTGCCACCAGCCTGAGGAGCGGAAAGCAGTTCTTC	CATSLRSGKQFF
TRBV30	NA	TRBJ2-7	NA	TGTGCCTGGACACGAGCGGAACGTTACGAGCAGTACTTC	CAWTRAERYEQYF
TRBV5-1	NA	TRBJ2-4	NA	TGCGCCAGCATGTCTTTACGGGACGGCAAAAACATTCAGTACTTC	CASMSLRDGKNIQYF
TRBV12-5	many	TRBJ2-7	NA	TGTGCTAGTGGTTTGGTAGATAACGAGCAGTACTTC	CASGLVDNEQYF
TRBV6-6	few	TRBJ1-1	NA	TGTGCCAGCAGTTACGCGAGACCGGGGACTGAAGCTTTCTTT	CASSYARPGTEAFF
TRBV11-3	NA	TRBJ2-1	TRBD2	TGTGCCAGCAGCTTAGGCCTAGCGGGCACTAGAAATGAGCAGTTCTTC	CASSLGLAGTRNEQFF
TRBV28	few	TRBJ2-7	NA	TGTGCCAGCAGTTTTTTGGGTCTTGACGAGCAGTACTTC	CASSFLGLDEQYF
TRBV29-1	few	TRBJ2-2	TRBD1	TGCAGCGTTGGGACAGGGGGCAACAACGGGGAGCTGTTTTTT	CSVGTGGNNGELFF
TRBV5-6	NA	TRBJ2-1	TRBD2	TGTGCCAGCAACCCTTTCGTTGTCGGACTAGTCCTTCCGTTCTTC	CASNPFVVGLVLPFF
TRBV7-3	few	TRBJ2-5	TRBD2	TGTGCCAGCAGCTTAATAGCGGGTGAGGGCAAGCAGTACTTC	CASSLIAGEGKQYF
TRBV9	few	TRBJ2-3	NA	TGTGCCAGCAGCGTCTCTGACTCCACAGATACGCAGTATTTT	CASSVSDSTDTQYF
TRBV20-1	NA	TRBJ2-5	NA	TGCAGTGCTCCGAGGGGATGGTACGCCGCCCAAGAGACCCAGTACTTC	CSAPRGWYAAQETQYF
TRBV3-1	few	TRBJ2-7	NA	TGTGCCAGGAAAAGTCCGACAGACCTCCCCCCGTACGAGCAGTACTTC	CARKSPTDLPPYEQYF
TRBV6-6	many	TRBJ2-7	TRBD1	TGTGCCAGCAGTGCACAGGGGATTGACTACGAGCAGTACTTC	CASSAQGIDYEQYF
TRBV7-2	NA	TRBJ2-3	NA	TGTGCCAGCAGCTTAGTTGGGGGCGCAAGCACAGATACGCAGTATTTT	CASSLVGGASTDTQYF